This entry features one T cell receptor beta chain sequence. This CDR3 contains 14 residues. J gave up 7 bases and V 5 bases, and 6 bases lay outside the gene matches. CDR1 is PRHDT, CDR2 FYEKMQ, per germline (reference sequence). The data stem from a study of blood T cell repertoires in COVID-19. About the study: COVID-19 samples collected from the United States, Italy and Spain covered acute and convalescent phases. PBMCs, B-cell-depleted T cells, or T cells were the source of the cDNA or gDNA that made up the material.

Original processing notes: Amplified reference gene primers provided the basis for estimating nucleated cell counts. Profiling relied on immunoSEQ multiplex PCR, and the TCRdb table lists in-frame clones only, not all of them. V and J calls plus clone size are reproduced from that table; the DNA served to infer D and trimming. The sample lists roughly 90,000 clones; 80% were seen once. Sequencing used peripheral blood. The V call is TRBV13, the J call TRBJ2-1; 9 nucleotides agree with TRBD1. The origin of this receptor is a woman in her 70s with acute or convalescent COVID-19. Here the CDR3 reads CASSMTGGKNEQFF. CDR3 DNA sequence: TGTGCCAGCAGCATGACAGGGGGTAAGAATGAGCAGTTCTTC.